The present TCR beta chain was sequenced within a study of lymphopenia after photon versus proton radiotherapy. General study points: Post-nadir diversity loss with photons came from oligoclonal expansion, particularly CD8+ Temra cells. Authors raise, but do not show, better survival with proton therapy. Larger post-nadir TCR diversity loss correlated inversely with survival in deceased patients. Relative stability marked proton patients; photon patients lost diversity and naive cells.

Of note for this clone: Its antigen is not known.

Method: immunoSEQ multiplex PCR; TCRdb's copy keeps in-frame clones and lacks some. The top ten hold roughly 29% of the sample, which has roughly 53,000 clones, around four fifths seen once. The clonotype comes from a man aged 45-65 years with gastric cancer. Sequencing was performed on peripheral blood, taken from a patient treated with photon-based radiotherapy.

The CDR3 DNA is TGTGCCAGCAGCGTGGGAGAAGGGGAGACCCAGTACTTC. Protein sequence: CASSVGEGETQYF. The chain employs TRBV11-3 and TRBJ2-5; perhaps TRBD2 as D (5 bases). The CDR3 contains 13 residues. V was shortened by 5 bases and J by 5 bases, with 12 bases between the two germline ends. Germline CDR1 SGHNT, CDR2 YENEEA. The variable domain in full, completed from reference TRBV11-3 and TRBJ2-5, reads EAGVVQSPRYKIIEKKQPVAFWCNPISGHNTLYWYLQNLGQGPELLIRYENEEAVDDSQLPKDRFSAERLKGVDSTLKIQPAELGDSAVYLCASSVGEGETQYFGPGTRLLVL.